This TCR beta chain was captured by sequencing in a study of post-analysis software for immune sequencing data. The study, taken as a whole, reports: Comparison with controls showed significantly lower normalized Chao1 diversity in multiple sclerosis patients. With TRBV5-6, TRBV5-1 and TRBV20-1 included, about five TRBV segments were more frequent in patients than in controls.

Details on this clonotype: The target antigen is unknown.

The CDR3 totals 17 residues. V lost 5 bases and J lost 0; bases outside the gene matches: 6. TCR beta libraries were prepared from cDNA with unique molecular identifiers. Input of 1 to 10 million T cells yielded around 460,000 cDNA molecules. MiXCR, run by TCRdb on the PCR reads, gives a single entry per CDR3 protein. The table includes approximately 660,000 distinct CDR3 sequences, roughly three fifths detected once. Sequenced material: blood. The chain employs TRBV12-3 or TRBV12-4 and TRBJ1-4; 10 nucleotides agree with TRBD1. The receptor's source is a girl under 10 years old with multiple sclerosis. The DNA for the CDR3 is TGTGCCAGCAGTCCGGGACAGGGGCTTGCAACTAATGAAAAACTGTTTTTT. This sequence encodes CASSPGQGLATNEKLFF.